This T cell receptor beta chain was retrieved from a study of beta chain features in type 1 diabetes (dated by TCRdb to the late 2010s). Notes on the research overall: Patients and healthy donors did not differ in mean age, gender distribution, total cell number or subset yield. A total of 107,917,701 sorted cells were examined across all samples, and the number of cells per subset was strongly correlated with RNA yield. The study compared TCRB repertoires of sorted circulating CD4+ T cell subsets between recently diagnosed type 1 diabetes patients and matched healthy donors. Naive and central memory subsets were obtained from all 28 donors, but regulatory and stem cell-like memory subsets were isolated from only 8 patients and roughly eight healthy donors. General findings and caveats noted by the study authors: Patients with type 1 diabetes made fewer insertions and deleted more nucleotides at VDJ recombination sites, implying thymic rearrangement abnormalities. Because small numbers of individuals were included in the HLA sub-analyses, any influence of HLA type on TCRB rearrangement was left unresolved. Sequencing cDNA rather than genomic DNA could over-represent highly expressing activated cells, although activation and CD3 levels did not differ between groups. The naive, central memory and regulatory TCRB repertoires appeared to resemble one another more closely among patients than among healthy donors. Shorter templates might have been favored by PCR, but patient and control samples were amplified and corrected together, so both groups would have been affected equally by any skew. Type 1 diabetes patients showed a moderate but significant shortening of TCRB CDR3 length in all four CD4+ subsets.

All of the isolated RNA was reverse transcribed with the High Capacity cDNA Reverse Transcription Kit, so expressed TCRB transcripts were sequenced. Deep immunoSEQ sequencing was performed on naive, central memory and regulatory T cell samples, with an average of roughly 3.3 million total reads per sample. Sorted cells were lysed in RLT buffer and RNA was extracted with DNase-treated RNeasy Micro or Mini kits, depending on cell number. To prevent cross-contamination, each cell subset was processed individually, whereas patient and healthy donor samples were processed jointly. TCRB sequences were amplified from cDNA with the immunoSEQ multiplex PCR, producing 87-bp fragments spanning the CDR3 region. Amplicons were sequenced on the Illumina HiSeq platform. From the authors' description of their analysis: PCR bias was computationally corrected using synthetic template baselines, reads within Hamming distance 2 were collapsed, and singletons that could not be merged were discarded. Reads were aligned against IMGT to assign V, D and J genes, CDR3 length and insertions or deletions at six rearrangement sites. Within each subset, clonotype counts were normalized to the number of sorted cells before true diversity and Gini coefficients were calculated with the tcR R package. Repertoire sharing was quantified using the overlap coefficient calculated on TCRB nucleotide sequences. Entries here come from immuneACCESS through TCRdb and include only in-frame sequences with V and J called. Some clones fail to appear in such tables; in the studies checked, an unresolved V gene covers under half of the shortfall, and the cause of the remainder is unknown. V, J and clone size are taken as reported in that table, and D and trimming were inferred from the DNA itself. This sample holds some 25,000 clones; roughly three fifths were observed only once. Together, the top ten hold approximately 1.4% of the sample.

Between the V and J ends, shortened by 6 bases and 3 bases respectively, the junction contains 15 bases. The CDR3 has 14 amino acids, counting the end cysteine and phenylalanine. This entry keeps only the CDR3 DNA: 42 bases, framed from base 1. CDR1 and CDR2, per the germline V gene, are MNHNS and SASEGT. From each donor, a single peripheral blood sample of approximately 110 mL on average was drawn into heparinised tubes. Using a panel that included CD45RO, CCR7, CD25, CD127, CD95 and CD27, naive, central memory, regulatory and stem cell-like memory CD4+ T cells were sorted on a BD FACSAria II. Every sorted population had a purity above 98%. Right away, PBMCs were isolated by Lymphoprep density gradient centrifugation and were stained directly, with no culture step. So that batch effects would be minimized, each experiment stained and sorted samples in pairs, pairing one healthy donor with one patient.

This clone was counted a single time. Its specific antigen is unknown. No clone much larger than this one lies a single base away; base qualities are absent. The specimen was Tregs from blood. Explained via the paper, the cell subset or site label denotes: regulatory CD4+ T cells. The TCR comes from a woman younger than 30 with type 1 diabetes. In this chain, TRBV6-1 is recombined with TRBJ2-7; the D segment could be TRBD1, given 5 matching bases. The CDR3 here reads CASRWPGPIYEQYF. The DNA is as follows: TGTGCCAGCAGGTGGCCAGGGCCTATCTACGAGCAGTACTTC.